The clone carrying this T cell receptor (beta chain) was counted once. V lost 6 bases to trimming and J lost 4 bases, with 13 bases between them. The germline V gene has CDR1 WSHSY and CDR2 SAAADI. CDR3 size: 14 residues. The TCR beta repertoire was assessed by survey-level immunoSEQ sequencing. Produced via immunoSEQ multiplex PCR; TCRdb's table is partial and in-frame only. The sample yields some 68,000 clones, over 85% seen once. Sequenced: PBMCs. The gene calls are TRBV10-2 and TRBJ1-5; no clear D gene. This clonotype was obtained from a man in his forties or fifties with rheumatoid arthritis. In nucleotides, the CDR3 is TGCGCCAGCAGAGGTCCCAATCCTAATCAGCCCCAGCATTTT. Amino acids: CASRGPNPNQPQHF.